These 31 T cell receptor beta chains share one sample of origin, sequenced in a study of T cell changes during pregnancy in multiple sclerosis. This table comes from immunoSEQ multiplex PCR, and its TCRdb copy is limited to in-frame clones, with some not included. The data show about 100,000 clones, 75% to 95% seen once. Sequenced here: peripheral blood, sampled in the second trimester of pregnancy. All receptors come from a female donor with multiple sclerosis, enrolled in a pregnancy study.

V usage is TRBV10-3 and J usage is TRBJ2-1, with 13 bases that match TRBD2. Germline trimming cut 6 bases from V and 5 bases from J; bases unmatched to any gene: 7. The CDR3 has 16 residues. Germline assignment: CDR1 ENHRY and CDR2 SYGVKD. CDR3 nucleotides: TGTGCCATCAGCGGGGGACTAGCGGGATCCCACAATGAGCAGTTCTTC. Residues: CAISGGLAGSHNEQFF.

V and J are TRBV29-1 and TRBJ2-2; TRBD1 is a possible D gene (5 bases). Between the trimmed V and J ends, which lost 4 bases and 6 bases, there was a span of 15 bases. This CDR3 comprises 14 residues. Germline assignment: CDR1 SQVTM and CDR2 ANQGSEA. The CDR3 nucleotides read TGCAGCGTTGGACAGCGAAAATTCGCCGGGGAGCTGTTTTTT. Its protein is CSVGQRKFAGELFF.

V usage is TRBV19 and J usage is TRBJ2-7, with 8 nucleotides matching TRBD2. V shed 3 bases, J shed 5 bases, and the junction held 6 bases outside the gene matches. Per the germline V gene, CDR1 is LNHDA and CDR2 is SQIVND (reference sequence). This CDR3 has 14 amino acids. DNA of the CDR3: TGTGCCAGTAGTATTGGAGCGGGAGCTCACGAGCAGTACTTC. Its translation is CASSIGAGAHEQYF. The full variable domain, rest sourced from reference TRBV19 and TRBJ2-7, is DGGITQSPKYLFRKEGQNVTLSCEQNLNHDAMYWYRQDPGQGLRLIYYSQIVNDFQKGDIAEGYSVSREKKESFPLTVTSAQKNPTAFYLCASSIGAGAHEQYFGPGTRLTVT.

This clone was seen just once. The CDR3 loop reads CAVGGGAGEKLFF. Written as DNA, the CDR3 is TGTGCCGTGGGAGGGGGGGCGGGTGAAAAACTGTTTTTT. This rearrangement joins TRBV6-5 to TRBJ1-4, with D maybe TRBD1 (6 bases). Trimming pared 11 bases from V and 7 bases from J, leaving 17 bases between. The CDR3 length is 13 residues. From germline, CDR1 is MNHEY and CDR2 SVGAGI.

The CDR3 is CASSQAGQGYGYTF. CDR3 nucleotides: TGTGCCAGCAGCCAAGCGGGACAAGGCTATGGCTACACCTTC. This sequence joins TRBV4-2 and TRBJ1-2; the D gene is possibly TRBD1 (6 bases). The CDR3 length is 14 residues. In germline, CDR1 is LGHNA, CDR2 YNFKEQ. Trimming cost V 1 base and J 4 bases, with 10 bases left between them.

The chain is built from TRBV28 and TRBJ2-2, with 8 positions matching TRBD2. The trim removed 3 bases at V and 5 bases at J, leaving 8 bases unmatched. CDR1 and CDR2 (germline): MDHEN, SYDVKM. The CDR3 is 16 residues long. The DNA for the CDR3 is TGTGCCAGCAGTTTCCGGGCTAGCGGGCTTACCGGGGAGCTGTTTTTT. This codes for CASSFRASGLTGELFF.

In its sample, this clone was seen once. This chain connects TRBV14 to TRBJ2-7; TRBD1 agrees at 10 bases. After removal of 8 bases from V and 5 bases from J, the junction contained 15 bases not matched to a gene. Germline V gene sequence: CDR1 SGHDN, CDR2 FVKESK. CDR3 size: 16 residues. CDR3 sequence: CASGDGGQGLDHEQYF. CDR3 DNA: TGTGCCAGCGGGGATGGGGGACAGGGGCTCGACCACGAGCAGTACTTC.

The chain carries TRBV7-9 and TRBJ1-2; D uncertain. The ends were cut back, 2 bases at V and 5 bases at J, with 6 bases in the middle. The V gene's germline CDR1 is SEHNR and CDR2 FQNEAQ (reference sequence). This CDR3 region has 12 residues. The CDR3 sequence: CASSLLQYGYTF. Here the CDR3 DNA reads TGTGCCAGCAGCTTATTGCAGTATGGCTACACCTTC. Full variable domain (remainder filled in from reference TRBV7-9 and TRBJ1-2): DTGVSQNPRHKITKRGQNVTFRCDPISEHNRLYWYRQTLGQGPEFLTYFQNEAQLEKSRLLSDRFSAERPKGSFSTLEIQRTEQGDSAMYLCASSLLQYGYTFGSGTRLTVV.

This clone showed up just once. The genes are TRBV7-8 and TRBJ2-7; 13 bases map to TRBD2. The J segment lost 2 bases and the V segment lost 5 bases, leaving 18 bases of the junction unmatched. The CDR3 spans 20 residues. CDR1 and CDR2 from the germline V gene are SGHVS and FQNEAQ. The CDR3 sequence is CASSPRTVRSGTSGTYEQYF. The CDR3 DNA sequence: TGTGCCAGCAGCCCACGTACTGTCAGGAGTGGGACTAGCGGGACCTACGAGCAGTACTTC.

The genes are TRBV19 and TRBJ2-4; 8 nucleotides line up with TRBD2. Per the germline V gene, CDR1 is LNHDA and CDR2 is SQIVND (reference sequence). The CDR3 covers 14 residues. The junction had 6 bases not matched to a gene; V was cut back by 8 bases and J by 3 bases. The CDR3 here is CASCPAGDKNIQYF. CDR3 bases: TGTGCCAGTTGCCCAGCGGGAGACAAAAACATTCAGTACTTC.

The sample holds one count of this clone. The genes are TRBV28 and TRBJ2-3, with D perhaps TRBD2 (6 bases). This CDR3 spans 11 amino acids. CDR1 and CDR2 (germline): MDHEN, SYDVKM. Trimming shortened V by 4 bases and J by 9 bases, and 8 bases separated the two germline ends. CDR3 in DNA: TGTGCCAGCAGTTCAACTAGCACGCAGTATTTT. Translating gives CASSSTSTQYF.

This chain uses TRBV30 with TRBJ2-7, with a weak D call TRBD1 (5 bases). V lost 1 base and J lost 3, with 16 bases in between. CDR3 length: 15 amino acids. Germline V gives CDR1 GTSNPN, CDR2 SVGIG (reference sequence). The CDR3 region is CAWSGQGPVFYEQYF. The CDR3 DNA follows: TGTGCCTGGAGTGGGCAGGGCCCGGTTTTCTACGAGCAGTACTTC.

The rearrangement uses TRBV27 and TRBJ1-5, with D unclear. The length of the CDR3 is 15 residues. The germline CDR1 and CDR2 sequences are MNHEY and SMNVEV (reference sequence). Trimming pared 2 bases from V and 4 bases from J, leaving 12 bases between. The CDR3, as DNA: TGTGCCAGCAGTTTAGATCTGGGCCCAAATCAGCCCCAGCATTTT. This translates into CASSLDLGPNQPQHF.

This clone showed up just a few times. V and J are TRBV19 and TRBJ1-2; D ambiguous. V was trimmed by 5 bases and J by 5 bases, leaving 15 bases between them. The CDR3 covers 14 residues. CDR1 and CDR2 (germline): LNHDA, SQIVND (reference sequence). The CDR3 sequence is CASSGIGQYYGYTF. As DNA, the CDR3 is TGTGCCAGTAGTGGCATTGGCCAATATTATGGCTACACCTTC.

The chain employs TRBV7-9 and TRBJ2-2; 9 positions agree with TRBD1. Trimming took 4 bases from V and 7 from J; bases not matched to a gene: 7. The germline V gene encodes CDR1 SEHNR and CDR2 FQNEAQ (reference sequence). CDR3 size: 15 residues. The CDR3 region has the DNA TGTGCCAGCAGCTCCAGAGACAGGGGGTACGGGGAGCTGTTTTTT. Amino acids: CASSSRDRGYGELFF.

V is TRBV2 and J is TRBJ2-3; 8 nucleotides match TRBD2. Germline values: CDR1 SNHLY, CDR2 FYNNEI. Germline trimming cut 6 bases from V and 3 bases from J; bases unmatched to any gene: 2. The CDR3 extends over 13 amino acids. CDR3 protein: CASSGRVTDTQYF. In DNA form, the CDR3 reads TGTGCCAGCAGCGGGAGGGTAACAGATACGCAGTATTTT.

This clone was recorded only once. The rearrangement links TRBV19 to TRBJ2-7; D possibly corresponds to TRBD2 (6 bases). The V end lost 8 bases, the J end lost 3 bases, and 20 bases lay between the germline ends. Germline-derived CDR1 and CDR2 are LNHDA and SQIVND (reference sequence). CDR3 length: 15 amino acids. CDR3 nucleotides: TGTGCCAGTCCCCCCCGGCGGGGTCAGATCTACGAGCAGTACTTC. It translates to CASPPRRGQIYEQYF.

The chain recombines TRBV27 with TRBJ2-2; the match to TRBD2 covers 7 bases. The CDR3 is made up of 14 amino acids. Looked up from germline, CDR1 is MNHEY and CDR2 is SMNVEV (reference sequence). J lost 6 bases, V lost 8 bases, and 9 bases had no gene match. The DNA for the CDR3 is TGTGCCAGCCTCGCGTTAGCGGGTCCCGGGGAGCTGTTTTTT. It is translated as CASLALAGPGELFF.

This clone was seen only once. The chain combines TRBV28 with TRBJ2-5; TRBD2 might be the D (6 bases). V lost 3 bases to trimming and J lost 4 bases, with 18 bases between them. Germline V gene data show CDR1 as MDHEN and CDR2 as SYDVKM. The CDR3 totals 16 residues. CDR3: CASSFLTSSSAETQYF. DNA for the CDR3: TGTGCCAGCAGTTTCCTCACTAGCTCGTCGGCAGAGACCCAGTACTTC.

This rearrangement joins TRBV5-4 to TRBJ2-1; possible D gene TRBD2, 6 bases. Germline V gene sequence: CDR1 SGHNT, CDR2 YYREEE (reference sequence). This CDR3 has 16 amino acids. V was shortened by 4 bases and J by 8 bases, with 22 bases between the two germline ends. This CDR3 is CASSPNINPGDYEQFF. The CDR3 bases are TGTGCCAGCAGCCCAAACATAAATCCGGGGGATTATGAGCAGTTCTTC.

This sequence joins TRBV4-1 and TRBJ2-7; D is possibly TRBD1 (6 bases). The CDR3 totals 18 residues. Germline loops: CDR1 MGHRA, CDR2 YSYEKL. Trimming stripped 0 bases from V and 1 base from J, with 19 bases between. The CDR3 bases are TGCGCCAGCAGCCAAGAGGGGGCCGGGACACGGTTTTCCTACGAGCAGTACTTC. It specifies CASSQEGAGTRFSYEQYF.

The chain joins TRBV5-1 to TRBJ2-7; D perhaps matches TRBD2 (6 bases). This CDR3 is built from 13 residues. Germline CDR1 reads SGHRS; CDR2 reads YFSETQ. Trimming removed 2 bases at V and 2 bases at J, with 8 bases between. The CDR3 DNA is TGCGCCAGCAGCTTCCGGGAGCCCTACGAGCAGTACTTC. The encoded protein is CASSFREPYEQYF.

CDR3 nucleotides: TGTGCCAGCAGTTTATGGGGGGGAAACAGGGGGCTTACTGAAGCTTTCTTT. Translated: CASSLWGGNRGLTEAFF. The rearrangement uses TRBV28 and TRBJ1-1; 9 nucleotides match TRBD1. The CDR3 runs to 17 residues. The J segment lost 5 bases and the V segment lost 0 bases, leaving 10 bases of the junction unmatched. CDR1 and CDR2 from the germline V gene are MDHEN and SYDVKM.

The gene calls are TRBV11-2 and TRBJ2-3; maybe TRBD2 (5 bases). The CDR3 has 18 amino acids. V dropped 2 bases and J dropped 1 base, with 19 bases sitting between them. The germline CDR1 and CDR2 sequences are SGHAT and FQNNGV. CDR3: CASSLFPIVRVGTDTQYF. CDR3 coding DNA: TGTGCCAGCAGCTTATTCCCTATTGTGAGGGTAGGCACAGATACGCAGTATTTT.

The genes are TRBV7-8 and TRBJ1-3; 7 nucleotides align to TRBD1. Looked up from germline, CDR1 is SGHVS and CDR2 is FQNEAQ. J lost 4 bases, V lost 2 bases, and 5 bases had no gene match. The CDR3 sequence is 15 residues long. This CDR3 reads CASSLPGQRGNTIYF. Here the CDR3 DNA reads TGTGCCAGCAGCTTACCGGGACAGAGAGGAAACACCATATATTTT.

The rearrangement joins TRBV9 to TRBJ2-5, with TRBD2 identical over 11 bases. CDR3 length: 16 residues. The ends lost 1 base at V and 5 bases at J; junction bases unmatched: 7. The germline CDR1 and CDR2 sequences are SGDLS and YYNGEE. The CDR3 region has the DNA TGTGCCAGCAGCGTAACGGATAGCGGGAGGGTTGAGACCCAGTACTTC. It is translated as CASSVTDSGRVETQYF.

V usage is TRBV6-1 and J usage is TRBJ1-5; possibly TRBD1 for D (6 bases). Germline values: CDR1 MNHNS, CDR2 SASEGT. The CDR3 runs 13 residues. Trimming took 10 bases from V and 3 from J, leaving 13 bases between them. The CDR3: CATEYRVNQPQHF. CDR3 nucleotides: TGTGCCACCGAATACAGGGTCAATCAGCCCCAGCATTTT.

The gene calls are TRBV28 and TRBJ2-7; TRBD2 matches 8 bases. Germline CDR1 reads MDHEN; CDR2 reads SYDVKM. The CDR3 runs to 14 residues. V shed 5 bases, J shed 2 bases, and the junction held 5 bases outside the gene matches. CDR3 amino acids: CASSPRTSPYEQYF. In nucleotides, the CDR3 is TGTGCCAGCAGTCCTAGGACTAGCCCCTACGAGCAGTACTTC.

This rearrangement joins TRBV5-4 to TRBJ2-3; a possible D gene is TRBD1 (5 bases). The CDR3 contains 16 residues. The V gene lost 4 bases and the J gene lost 0 bases, with 15 bases spanning the gap. Germline values: CDR1 SGHNT, CDR2 YYREEE (reference sequence). CDR3 residues: CASSRVGRASTDTQYF. CDR3 DNA: TGTGCCAGCAGCCGCGTGGGGCGAGCTAGCACAGATACGCAGTATTTT. The whole variable domain, remainder taken from reference TRBV5-4 and TRBJ2-3, is ETGVTQSPTHLIKTRGQQVTLRCSSQSGHNTVSWYQQALGQGPQFIFQYYREEENGRGNFPPRFSGLQFPNYSSELNVNALELDDSALYLCASSRVGRASTDTQYFGPGTRLTVL.

V is TRBV11-2 and J is TRBJ2-4; 9 bases line up with TRBD1. From germline, CDR1 is SGHAT and CDR2 FQNNGV. CDR3 size: 17 residues. Trimming took 3 bases from V and 1 from J; bases not matched to a gene: 7. In DNA form, the CDR3 reads TGTGCCAGCAGCTTCGACTTACAGGGGGCTGCCAAAAACATTCAGTACTTC. As protein: CASSFDLQGAAKNIQYF.

In its sample, this clone was seen a few times. The rearrangement joins TRBV19 to TRBJ1-5, with a tentative D call TRBD1 (5 bases). V was cut by 5 bases and J by 2 bases, with 13 bases left in between. The CDR3 is made up of 15 amino acids. Germline V CDR1 and CDR2: LNHDA, SQIVND (reference sequence). The CDR3 DNA reads as TGTGCCAGTAGTGGGGCCAGCCGGGGCAATCAGCCCCAGCATTTT. Translation gives CASSGASRGNQPQHF.